A single sample gave rise to the 21 T cell receptor beta chains below, sequenced in a study of T cell repertoires in cytomegalovirus infection. TCRdb ran MiXCR on the reads and lists one entry per CDR3 protein. The sample contains some 220,000 distinct CDR3 sequences, roughly an eighth of which appear only once. Sequenced sample: PBMCs. The receptors come from a human donor in good health (CMV status not recorded). Some clones in this sample may be carry-over from other donors' samples.

This clonotype was recorded many times. This sequence joins TRBV7-2 and TRBJ1-5; TRBD1 might be the D (6 bases). Trimming left V 5 bases short and J 1 base short, with 12 bases between. Per the germline V gene, CDR1 is SGHTA and CDR2 is FQGNSA. The CDR3 loop spans 15 amino acids. Here the CDR3 reads CASSPSGQSNQPQHF. DNA of the CDR3: TGTGCCAGCAGCCCCTCCGGACAGAGCAATCAGCCCCAGCATTTT. Full variable domain (missing parts from reference TRBV7-2 and TRBJ1-5): GAGVSQSPSNKVTEKGKDVELRCDPISGHTALYWYRQSLGQGLEFLIYFQGNSAPDKSGLPSDRFSAERTGGSVSTLTIQRTQQEDSAVYLCASSPSGQSNQPQHFGDGTRLSIL.

A few counts support this clonotype. The chain employs TRBV9 and TRBJ1-3; no definite D call. V was pared by 0 bases and J by 0 bases, with 7 bases between. Germline V gene lookup returns CDR1 SGDLS and CDR2 YYNGEE. This CDR3 is 15 amino acids long. The CDR3 DNA sequence: TGTGCCAGCAGCGTAGCCCCGTTCTCTGGAAACACCATATATTTT. Residues: CASSVAPFSGNTIYF.

This clonotype was picked up one time. The V and J genes are TRBV7-6 and TRBJ2-1, with D unclear. Germline loops: CDR1 SGHVS, CDR2 FNYEAQ. The ends were cut back, 5 bases at V and 3 bases at J, with 8 bases in the middle. This CDR3 region has 13 residues. The CDR3 sequence is CASSLLDYNEQFF. The DNA for the CDR3 is TGTGCCAGCAGCCTCCTCGACTACAATGAGCAGTTCTTC. Based on the CDR3 plus reference TRBV7-6 and TRBJ2-1, the full variable domain is GAGVSQSPRYKVTKRGQDVALRCDPISGHVSLYWYRQALGQGPEFLTYFNYEAQQDKSGLPNDRFSAERPEGSISTLTIQRTEQRDSAMYRCASSLLDYNEQFFGPGTRLTVL.

Many counts were recorded for this clonotype. J is TRBJ2-1 and V is TRBV6-2 or TRBV6-3; D is uncertain. Germline CDR1 MNHEY, CDR2 SVGEGT. V was shortened by 7 bases and J by 8 bases, with 9 bases between the two germline ends. This CDR3 is 11 amino acids long. The DNA for the CDR3 is TGTGCCAGCACCGACTTATATGAGCAGTTCTTC. Protein sequence: CASTDLYEQFF.

The V gene is TRBV4-2, the J gene TRBJ2-2; a possible D gene is TRBD2 (5 bases). This CDR3 has 16 residues. The V and J ends lost 4 bases and 1 base respectively, with 13 bases between them. Germline V gene lookup returns CDR1 LGHNA and CDR2 YNFKEQ. As DNA, the CDR3 is TGTGCCAGCAGCCCCCGGAGGTCGGAGAACACCGGGGAGCTGTTTTTT. This gives the protein CASSPRRSENTGELFF.

This clonotype came up a few times. This chain links TRBV20-1 with TRBJ1-3; D is possibly TRBD1 (5 bases). Germline V CDR1 and CDR2: DFQATT, SNEGSKA (reference sequence). The CDR3 is 14 residues long. V gave up 2 bases and J gave up 3 bases, with 11 bases separating them. For the CDR3, the DNA is TGCAGTGCTAGACAGGGAGATTTTGGAAACACCATATATTTT. Encoded protein: CSARQGDFGNTIYF.

There are many counts of this clonotype. The chain uses TRBV7-8 and TRBJ2-7; no clear D gene. The germline V and J ends were trimmed by 1 base and 3 bases, with 7 bases remaining between them. Germline-derived CDR1 and CDR2 are SGHVS and FQNEAQ. The CDR3 is 13 residues long. CDR3 bases: TGTGCCAGCAGCTTAGTTTTGGACTACGAGCAGTACTTC. Translating it yields CASSLVLDYEQYF.

This clonotype has a handful of counts. The chain combines TRBV6-2 or TRBV6-3 with TRBJ1-3, with D unclear. Looked up from germline, CDR1 is MNHEY and CDR2 is SVGEGT. The CDR3 length is 17 residues. Trimming cost V 2 bases and J 0 bases, with 14 bases left between them. The CDR3 nucleotides are TGTGCCAGCAGTTACGGCGGACTCCAAAGCTCTGGAAACACCATATATTTT. Protein: CASSYGGLQSSGNTIYF.

This clonotype was found many times. This chain uses TRBV7-3 with TRBJ2-7, with D perhaps TRBD2 (5 bases). The germline gives CDR1 SGHTA, CDR2 FQGTGA. V gave up 1 base and J gave up 5 bases, with 9 bases separating them. The CDR3 contains 13 residues. CDR3 loop: CASSLNSGNEQYF. CDR3 DNA: TGTGCCAGCAGCTTAAACTCCGGGAACGAGCAGTACTTC.

The sample holds many counts of this clonotype. This chain connects TRBV7-2 to TRBJ1-1, with a tentative D call TRBD1 (6 bases). CDR3 length: 13 amino acids. The V gene's germline CDR1 is SGHTA and CDR2 FQGNSA. Trimming cost V 3 bases and J 7 bases, with 12 bases left between them. The CDR3 loop is CASSLGGRIEAFF. CDR3 DNA sequence: TGTGCCAGCAGCTTGGGGGGGCGGATTGAAGCTTTCTTT.

The J gene is TRBJ2-5, the V gene TRBV14; D may be TRBD1 (6 bases). CDR3 length: 15 amino acids. Germline V gene data show CDR1 as SGHDN and CDR2 as FVKESK. The germline V and J ends were trimmed by 1 base and 5 bases, with 14 bases remaining between them. Written as DNA, the CDR3 is TGTGCCAGCAGCCAAGGGTGGGGGCTGGAGGAGACCCAGTACTTC. Its translation is CASSQGWGLEETQYF.

This clonotype was observed at least ten times. This chain joins TRBV28 and TRBJ1-5; 8 positions match TRBD1. This CDR3 spans 15 amino acids. Trimming at V came to 4 bases and at J to 0 bases, leaving 2 bases not matched to a gene. Germline V gives CDR1 MDHEN, CDR2 SYDVKM. The CDR3 loop is CASSYGQGSNQPQHF. As DNA, the CDR3 is TGTGCCAGCAGTTATGGACAGGGTAGCAATCAGCCCCAGCATTTT.

This clonotype was picked up many times. V is TRBV7-2 and J is TRBJ1-5; tentative D call: TRBD1 (5 bases). V lost 2 bases, J lost 4 bases, and 12 bases lay in between. The V gene's germline CDR1 is SGHTA and CDR2 FQGNSA. This CDR3 has 15 residues. This CDR3 reads CASSLMGRENQPQHF. CDR3 bases: TGTGCCAGCAGCTTAATGGGGCGCGAAAATCAGCCCCAGCATTTT.

There are many counts of this clonotype. The CDR3 protein is CASSLVGAGRGNEQFF. The CDR3 DNA reads as TGTGCCAGCAGCTTAGTGGGAGCGGGAAGGGGCAATGAGCAGTTCTTC. The V and J genes are TRBV7-2 and TRBJ2-1, with 7 positions matching TRBD2. This CDR3 is 16 amino acids long. The germline V gene encodes CDR1 SGHTA and CDR2 FQGNSA. The trim removed 1 base at V and 6 bases at J, leaving 9 bases unmatched.

This clonotype was counted ten times or more. This sequence joins TRBV28 and TRBJ1-2; perhaps TRBD1 as D (5 bases). The germline V gene encodes CDR1 MDHEN and CDR2 SYDVKM. V was cut by 3 bases and J by 6 bases, with 14 bases left in between. The CDR3 has 14 residues. CDR3 region: CASSFTGRGNGYTF. The CDR3 DNA reads TGTGCCAGCAGTTTTACAGGCCGGGGGAATGGCTACACCTTC.

This chain's CDR3 is CASSLETTNTEAFF. As DNA, the CDR3 is TGCGCCAGCAGCTTGGAGACAACGAACACTGAAGCTTTCTTT. The rearrangement links TRBV5-1 to TRBJ1-1; D unclear. V shed 0 bases and J shed 1 base, with 7 bases lying between them. Germline V lookup: CDR1 SGHRS, CDR2 YFSETQ. The CDR3 sequence is 14 residues long.

This clonotype was found many times. The chain couples TRBV7-2 to TRBJ1-1, with 8 bases aligning to TRBD1. Per germline, CDR1 SGHTA and CDR2 FQGNSA. CDR3 length: 15 amino acids. J was trimmed by 5 bases and V by 5 bases; bases with no gene match: 10. DNA of the CDR3: TGTGCCAGCAGCCCCATACAGGGGGATGGTACTGAAGCTTTCTTT. Protein sequence: CASSPIQGDGTEAFF.

This clonotype was recorded a few times. V usage is TRBV28 and J usage is TRBJ1-4, with a tentative D call TRBD1 (5 bases). This CDR3 has 17 amino acids. V was pared by 2 bases and J by 3 bases, with 16 bases between. CDR1 and CDR2 (germline): MDHEN, SYDVKM. The DNA of the CDR3 is TGTGCCAGCAGTTTACCCCTGTCCGGGGCGGCTAATGAAAAACTGTTTTTT. Its translation: CASSLPLSGAANEKLFF. Full variable domain (outside the CDR3, taken from reference TRBV28 and TRBJ1-4): DVKVTQSSRYLVKRTGEKVFLECVQDMDHENMFWYRQDPGLGLRLIYFSYDVKMKEKGDIPEGYSVSREKKERFSLILESASTNQTSMYLCASSLPLSGAANEKLFFGSGTQLSVL.

The table lists this clonotype with many counts. The chain couples TRBV6-5 to TRBJ1-2; D is undetermined. This CDR3 region has 14 residues. Trimming cost V 6 bases and J 8 bases, with 19 bases left between them. CDR1 and CDR2 (germline): MNHEY, SVGAGI. As DNA, the CDR3 is TGTGCCAGCAGAGAGGTCCGCCCAGCCGGGGGCTACACCTTC. It translates to CASREVRPAGGYTF.

V usage is TRBV12-3 or TRBV12-4 and J usage is TRBJ2-2; D ambiguous. Trimming took off 6 bases at V and 4 bases at J, with 9 bases between the two ends. The CDR3 covers 13 residues. CDR3 coding DNA: TGTGCCAGCAGCCCGAAAGTCACCGGGGAGCTGTTTTTT. Translated: CASSPKVTGELFF.

Note on this clonotype: It may be a read error: a sequence one base away is much more abundant. The V gene is TRBV7-2, the J gene TRBJ2-1; D gene unclear. The germline gives CDR1 SGHTA, CDR2 FQGNSA. The V gene lost 2 bases and the J gene lost 2 bases, with 7 bases spanning the gap. The CDR3 is 14 residues long. DNA of the CDR3: TGTACCAGCAGCTTAAATCTAGCCTACAATGAGCAGTTCTTC. Translated: CTSSLNLAYNEQFF. Together with reference TRBV7-2 and TRBJ2-1, the CDR3 gives the full variable domain: GAGVSQSPSNKVTEKGKDVELRCDPISGHTALYWYRQSLGQGLEFLIYFQGNSAPDKSGLPSDRFSAERTGGSVSTLTIQRTQQEDSAVYLCTSSLNLAYNEQFFGPGTRLTVL.